The rows below give T cell receptor beta chains drawn from one sample of a study of regulatory T cells in long-lasting Graves disease. MiXCR, applied by TCRdb to the multiplex PCR reads, yields one record per CDR3 protein. The sample lists approximately 690,000 distinct CDR3 sequences, about 32% occurring once. The material sequenced was peripheral blood mononuclear cells (PBMCs), taken when the disease was refractory, from a patient treated with antithyroid drugs. Receptor source: a female donor with Graves disease. Each CDR3 is given with its conserved first and last residue. A D gene is named only where the DNA matches it firmly. Rows may omit the clone size; those that give it use once, few, many or a size class.

abundance,j_gene,v_gene,d_gene,CDR3aa,CDR3nt
-,TRBJ2-5,TRBV3-1,TRBD1,CASSLAAQGFSGVETQYF,TGTGCCAGCAGCCTTGCGGCACAGGGGTTTTCTGGAGTAGAGACCCAGTACTTC
few,TRBJ2-5,TRBV3-1,-,CASSPPGGQYYQTQYF,TGTGCCAGCAGCCCCCCTGGTGGACAGTACTACCAGACCCAGTACTTC
-,TRBJ1-2,TRBV6-5,TRBD1,CASSYAGLRGQGYTF,TGTGCCAGCAGTTACGCGGGGCTGAGGGGGCAAGGCTACACCTTC
-,TRBJ1-5,TRBV27,-,CASRALFLRNQPQHF,TGTGCCAGCAGGGCATTGTTTCTAAGAAACCAGCCCCAGCATTTT
-,TRBJ1-1,TRBV10-3,-,CAISESLAGDTEAFF,TGTGCCATCAGTGAGTCGCTGGCGGGGGACACTGAAGCTTTCTTT
-,TRBJ1-2,TRBV27,-,CASSLSGGAAYGYTF,TGTGCCAGCAGTTTGAGCGGGGGCGCCGCCTATGGCTACACCTTC
-,TRBJ1-1,TRBV19,-,CASSIGVANTEAFF,TGTGCCAGTAGTATCGGGGTTGCTAACACTGAAGCTTTCTTT
-,TRBJ2-2,TRBV7-3,TRBD2,CASRIAGVGGGELFF,TGTGCCAGCAGAATAGCGGGAGTCGGGGGCGGGGAGCTGTTTTTT
-,TRBJ2-7,TRBV6-1,-,CASSLTDGQGQHFYLGEQYF,TGTGCCAGCAGCTTAACGGATGGGCAGGGGCAGCACTTCTACCTGGGGGAGCAGTACTTC
few,TRBJ2-7,TRBV6-1,-,CASSRLGAAYEQYF,TGTGCCAGCAGTCGCCTGGGGGCAGCCTACGAGCAGTACTTC
many,TRBJ1-6,TRBV28,TRBD1,CASSSRDRVGSPLHF,TGTGCCAGCAGTTCTCGGGACAGGGTTGGTTCACCCCTCCACTTT
-,TRBJ2-2,TRBV15,TRBD2,CATSNRGAGAYAGELFF,TGTGCCACCAGCAACCGAGGAGCGGGAGCGTACGCCGGGGAGCTGTTTTTT
-,TRBJ1-5,TRBV6-2/TRBV6-3,-,CASKEGTARLGDYQPQHF,TGTGCCAGCAAAGAGGGAACGGCGAGGCTGGGGGATTATCAGCCCCAGCATTTT